Detailed here is one T cell receptor (beta chain). Other DNA sequences in this sample translate to the same CDR3. The data are from a study of blood T cell repertoires in COVID-19. Original processing methods: Nucleated cell counts were estimated from reference gene primer amplification. Assay: immunoSEQ multiplex PCR; the TCRdb copy retains only in-frame clones and omits some. V, J and clone size reflect that table, while D and trimming were determined from the DNA. There are 150,000 to 200,000 clones in the sample; about 88% occur only once, and roughly 10% lies in the top ten. In germline, CDR1 is SQVTM, CDR2 ANQGSEA. The CDR3 has 13 amino acids. With 6 bases removed from V and 0 bases from J, the gap between germline ends came to 11 bases.

This chain joins TRBV29-1 and TRBJ1-1; a weak D match, TRBD1 (6 bases). The TCR comes from a young woman who had recovered from COVID-19. Specimen: PBMCs or T cells enriched from blood (not recorded which). The CDR3 nucleotides are TGCAGCGTCCGACAGGTCATGAACACTGAAGCTTTCTTT. It codes for CSVRQVMNTEAFF.